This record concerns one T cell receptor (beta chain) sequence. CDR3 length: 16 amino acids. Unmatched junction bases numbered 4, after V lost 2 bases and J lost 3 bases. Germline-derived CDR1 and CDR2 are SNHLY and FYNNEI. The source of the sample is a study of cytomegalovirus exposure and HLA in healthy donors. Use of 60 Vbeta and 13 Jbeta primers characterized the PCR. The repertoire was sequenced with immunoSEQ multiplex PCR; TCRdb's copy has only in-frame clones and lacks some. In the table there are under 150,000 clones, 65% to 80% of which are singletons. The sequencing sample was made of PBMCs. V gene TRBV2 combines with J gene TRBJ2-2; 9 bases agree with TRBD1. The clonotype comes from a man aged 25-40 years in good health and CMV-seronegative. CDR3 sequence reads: CASSERDRGDTGELFF. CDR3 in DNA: TGTGCCAGCAGTGAACGCGACAGGGGGGACACCGGGGAGCTGTTTTTT. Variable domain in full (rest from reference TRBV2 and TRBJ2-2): EPEVTQTPSHQVTQMGQEVILRCVPISNHLYFYWYRQILGQKVEFLVSFYNNEISEKSEIFDDQFSVERPDGSNFTLKIRSTKLEDSAMYFCASSERDRGDTGELFFGEGSRLTVL.